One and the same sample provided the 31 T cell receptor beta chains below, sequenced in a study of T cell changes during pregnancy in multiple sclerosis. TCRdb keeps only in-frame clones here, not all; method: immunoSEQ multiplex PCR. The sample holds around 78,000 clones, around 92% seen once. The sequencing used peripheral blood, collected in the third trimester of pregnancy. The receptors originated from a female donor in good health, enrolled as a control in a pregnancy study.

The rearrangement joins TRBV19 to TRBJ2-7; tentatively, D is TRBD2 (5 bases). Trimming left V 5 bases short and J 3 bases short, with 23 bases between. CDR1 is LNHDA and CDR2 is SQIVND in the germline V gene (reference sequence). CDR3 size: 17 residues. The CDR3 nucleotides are TGTGCCAGTAGTGCCAACCCCCCTCAGTTCGGGATCTACGAGCAGTACTTC. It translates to CASSANPPQFGIYEQYF.

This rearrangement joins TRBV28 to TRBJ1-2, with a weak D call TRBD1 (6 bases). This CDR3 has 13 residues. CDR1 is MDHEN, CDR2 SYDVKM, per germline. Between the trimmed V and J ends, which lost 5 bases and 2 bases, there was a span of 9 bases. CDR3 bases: TGTGCCAGCAGTCCCGACAGGAACTATGGCTACACCTTC. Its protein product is CASSPDRNYGYTF.

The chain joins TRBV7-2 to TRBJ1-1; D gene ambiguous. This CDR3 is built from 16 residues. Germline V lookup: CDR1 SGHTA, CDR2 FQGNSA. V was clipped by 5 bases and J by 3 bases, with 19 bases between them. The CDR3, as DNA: TGTGCCAGCAGCGTAGGGCGCCTGGGTGAGGACACTGAAGCTTTCTTT. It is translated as CASSVGRLGEDTEAFF.

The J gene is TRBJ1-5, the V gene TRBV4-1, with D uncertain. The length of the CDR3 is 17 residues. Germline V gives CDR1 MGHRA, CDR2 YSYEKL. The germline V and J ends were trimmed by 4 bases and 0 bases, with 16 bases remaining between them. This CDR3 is CASSRLGAGYSNQPQHF. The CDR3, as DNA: TGCGCCAGCAGCCGATTAGGCGCGGGGTATAGCAATCAGCCCCAGCATTTT.

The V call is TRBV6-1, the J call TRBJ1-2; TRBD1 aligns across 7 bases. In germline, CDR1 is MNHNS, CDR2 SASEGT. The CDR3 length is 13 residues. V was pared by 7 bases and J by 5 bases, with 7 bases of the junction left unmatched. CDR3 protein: CASTSRQGYGYTF. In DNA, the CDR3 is TGTGCCAGCACGTCGCGACAGGGATATGGCTACACCTTC.

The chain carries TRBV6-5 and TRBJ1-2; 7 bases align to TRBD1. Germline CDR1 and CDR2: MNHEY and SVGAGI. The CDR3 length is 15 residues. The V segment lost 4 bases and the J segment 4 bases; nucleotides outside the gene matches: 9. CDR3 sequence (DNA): TGTGCCAGCAGTTTTTACATCCGGGACAGCTATGGCTACACCTTC. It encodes CASSFYIRDSYGYTF.

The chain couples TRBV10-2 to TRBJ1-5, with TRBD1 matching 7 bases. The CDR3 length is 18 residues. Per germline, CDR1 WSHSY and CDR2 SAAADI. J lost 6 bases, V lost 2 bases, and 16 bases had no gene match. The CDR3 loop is CASSEGAGTRQGLQPQHF. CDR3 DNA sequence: TGCGCCAGCAGTGAGGGGGCGGGGACGAGACAGGGCCTTCAGCCCCAGCATTTT.

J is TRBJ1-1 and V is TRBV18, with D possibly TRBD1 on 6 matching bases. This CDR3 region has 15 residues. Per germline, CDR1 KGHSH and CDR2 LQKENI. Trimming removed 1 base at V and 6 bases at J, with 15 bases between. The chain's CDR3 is CASSPQRTAVAEAFF. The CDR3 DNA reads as TGTGCCAGCTCACCACAAAGGACAGCGGTGGCTGAAGCTTTCTTT.

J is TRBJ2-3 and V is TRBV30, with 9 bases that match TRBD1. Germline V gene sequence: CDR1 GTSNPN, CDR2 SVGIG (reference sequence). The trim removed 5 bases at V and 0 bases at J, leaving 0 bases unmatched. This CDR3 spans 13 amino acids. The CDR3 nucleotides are TGTGCCTGGGGGACAGGGAGCACAGATACGCAGTATTTT. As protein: CAWGTGSTDTQYF.

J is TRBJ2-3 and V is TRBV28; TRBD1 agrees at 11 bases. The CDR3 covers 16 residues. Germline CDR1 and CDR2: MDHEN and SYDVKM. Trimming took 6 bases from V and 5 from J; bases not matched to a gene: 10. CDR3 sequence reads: CASSHRDRGIRDTQYF. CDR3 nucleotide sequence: TGTGCCAGCAGCCACCGGGACAGGGGGATTAGAGATACGCAGTATTTT.

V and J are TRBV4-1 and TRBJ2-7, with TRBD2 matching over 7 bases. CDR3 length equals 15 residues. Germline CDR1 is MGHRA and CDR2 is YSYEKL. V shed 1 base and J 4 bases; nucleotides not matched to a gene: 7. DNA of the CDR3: TGCGCCAGCAGCCAAGTTAATCTAGCGGAGTACGAGCAGTACTTC. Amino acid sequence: CASSQVNLAEYEQYF.

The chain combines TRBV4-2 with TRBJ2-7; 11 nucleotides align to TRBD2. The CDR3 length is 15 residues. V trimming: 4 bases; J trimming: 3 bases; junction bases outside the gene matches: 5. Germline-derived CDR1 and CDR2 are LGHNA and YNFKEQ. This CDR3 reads CASSPTSGGLYEQYF. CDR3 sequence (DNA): TGTGCCAGCAGCCCCACTAGCGGGGGCCTCTACGAGCAGTACTTC.

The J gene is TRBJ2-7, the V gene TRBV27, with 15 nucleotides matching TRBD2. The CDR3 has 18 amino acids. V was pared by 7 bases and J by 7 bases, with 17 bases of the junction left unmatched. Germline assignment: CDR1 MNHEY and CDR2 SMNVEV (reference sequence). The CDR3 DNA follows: TGTGCCAGCACCGGACCGCAGGCGGGACTAGCGGGAGGAGGAGAGCAGTACTTC. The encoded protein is CASTGPQAGLAGGGEQYF.

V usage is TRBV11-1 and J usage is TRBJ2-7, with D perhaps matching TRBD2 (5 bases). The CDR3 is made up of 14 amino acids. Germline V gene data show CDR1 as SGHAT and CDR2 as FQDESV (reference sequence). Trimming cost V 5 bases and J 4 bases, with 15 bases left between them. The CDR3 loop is CASSEAGIRYEQYF. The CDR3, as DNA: TGTGCCAGCAGCGAGGCCGGGATAAGGTACGAGCAGTACTTC.

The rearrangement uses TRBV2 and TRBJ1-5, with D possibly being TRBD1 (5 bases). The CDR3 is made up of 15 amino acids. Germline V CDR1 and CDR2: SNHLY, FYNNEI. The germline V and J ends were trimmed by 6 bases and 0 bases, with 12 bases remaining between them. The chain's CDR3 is CASRRRGSSNQPQHF. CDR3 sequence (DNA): TGTGCCAGCAGGAGAAGGGGCTCTAGCAATCAGCCCCAGCATTTT.

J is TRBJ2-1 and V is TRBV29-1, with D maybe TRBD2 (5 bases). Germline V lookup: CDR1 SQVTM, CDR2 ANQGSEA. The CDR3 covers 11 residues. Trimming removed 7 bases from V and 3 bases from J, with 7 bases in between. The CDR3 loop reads CSATNYNEQFF. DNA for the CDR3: TGCAGCGCGACTAACTACAATGAGCAGTTCTTC.

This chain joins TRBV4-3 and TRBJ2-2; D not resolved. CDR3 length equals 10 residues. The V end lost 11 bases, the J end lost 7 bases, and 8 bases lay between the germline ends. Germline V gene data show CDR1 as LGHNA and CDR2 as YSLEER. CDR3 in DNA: TGCGCCCCCCCCCGCGGGGAGCTGTTTTTT. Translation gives CAPPRGELFF.

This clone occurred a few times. As DNA, the CDR3 is TGTGCCAGCAGTGAATTGGCGGGGGCAGATACGCAGTATTTT. Its translation is CASSELAGADTQYF. V is TRBV6-4 and J is TRBJ2-3; 7 bases map to TRBD2. The V gene end was trimmed by 3 bases and the J gene end by 4 bases; junction bases not matched to a gene: 4. CDR3 length: 14 residues. Per germline, CDR1 MRHNA and CDR2 SNTAGT.

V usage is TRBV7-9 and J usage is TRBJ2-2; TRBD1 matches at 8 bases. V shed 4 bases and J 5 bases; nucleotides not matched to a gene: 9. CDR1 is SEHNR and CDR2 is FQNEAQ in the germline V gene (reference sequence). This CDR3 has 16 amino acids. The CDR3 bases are TGTGCCAGCAGCTCCCGCGAGACAGGGGTGACCGGGGAGCTGTTTTTT. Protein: CASSSRETGVTGELFF.

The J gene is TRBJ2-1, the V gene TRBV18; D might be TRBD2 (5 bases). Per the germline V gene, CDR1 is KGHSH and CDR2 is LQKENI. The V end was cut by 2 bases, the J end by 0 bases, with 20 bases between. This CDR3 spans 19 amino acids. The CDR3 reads CASSPALNYRTSSYNEQFF. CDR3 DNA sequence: TGTGCCAGCTCACCAGCTCTTAACTATCGAACTAGCTCCTACAATGAGCAGTTCTTC.

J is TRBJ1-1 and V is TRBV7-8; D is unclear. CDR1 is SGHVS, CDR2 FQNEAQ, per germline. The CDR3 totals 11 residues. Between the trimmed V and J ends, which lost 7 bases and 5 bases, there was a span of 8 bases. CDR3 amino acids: CASKEGTEAFF. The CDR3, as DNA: TGTGCCAGCAAGGAGGGTACTGAAGCTTTCTTT. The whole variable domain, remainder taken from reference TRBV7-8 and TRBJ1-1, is GAGVSQSPRYKVAKRGQDVALRCDPISGHVSLFWYQQALGQGPEFLTYFQNEAQLDKSGLPSDRFFAERPEGSVSTLKIQRTQQEDSAVYLCASKEGTEAFFGQGTRLTVV.

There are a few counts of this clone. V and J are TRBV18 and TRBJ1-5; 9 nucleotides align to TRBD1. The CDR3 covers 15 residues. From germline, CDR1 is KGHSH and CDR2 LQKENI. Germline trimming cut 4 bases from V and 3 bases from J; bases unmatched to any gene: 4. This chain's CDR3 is CASSRQGEINQPQHF. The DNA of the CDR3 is TGTGCCAGCTCACGACAGGGGGAGATCAATCAGCCCCAGCATTTT.

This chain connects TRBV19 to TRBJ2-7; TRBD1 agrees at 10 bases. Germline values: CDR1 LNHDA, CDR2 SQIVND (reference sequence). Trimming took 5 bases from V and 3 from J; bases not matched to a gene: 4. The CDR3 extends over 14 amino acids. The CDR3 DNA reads TGTGCCAGTAGTCTGGGACAGGGGAACTACGAGCAGTACTTC. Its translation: CASSLGQGNYEQYF.

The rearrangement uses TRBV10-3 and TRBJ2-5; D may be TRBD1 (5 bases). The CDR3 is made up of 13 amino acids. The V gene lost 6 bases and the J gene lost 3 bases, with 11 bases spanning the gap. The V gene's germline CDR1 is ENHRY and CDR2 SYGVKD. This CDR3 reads CAIRGIGEETQYF. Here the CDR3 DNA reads TGTGCCATCAGGGGAATAGGGGAAGAGACCCAGTACTTC.

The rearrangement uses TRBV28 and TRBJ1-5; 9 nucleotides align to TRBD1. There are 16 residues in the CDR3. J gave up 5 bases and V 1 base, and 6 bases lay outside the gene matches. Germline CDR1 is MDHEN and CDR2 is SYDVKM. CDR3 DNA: TGTGCCAGCAGTTTATCGGGACAGGGCGGTTATCAGCCCCAGCATTTT. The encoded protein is CASSLSGQGGYQPQHF.

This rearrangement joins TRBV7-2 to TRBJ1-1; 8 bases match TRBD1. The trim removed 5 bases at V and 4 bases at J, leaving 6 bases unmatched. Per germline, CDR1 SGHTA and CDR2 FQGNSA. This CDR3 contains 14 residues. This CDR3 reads CASSQPQGVTEAFF. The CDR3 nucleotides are TGTGCCAGCAGCCAGCCACAGGGGGTCACTGAAGCTTTCTTT.

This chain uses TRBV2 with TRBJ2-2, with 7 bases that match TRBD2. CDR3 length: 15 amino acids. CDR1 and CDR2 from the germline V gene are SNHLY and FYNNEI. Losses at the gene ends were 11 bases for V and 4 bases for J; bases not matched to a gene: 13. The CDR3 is CAPGGPKAGTGELFF. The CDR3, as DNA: TGTGCCCCGGGGGGACCCAAAGCGGGCACCGGGGAGCTGTTTTTT.

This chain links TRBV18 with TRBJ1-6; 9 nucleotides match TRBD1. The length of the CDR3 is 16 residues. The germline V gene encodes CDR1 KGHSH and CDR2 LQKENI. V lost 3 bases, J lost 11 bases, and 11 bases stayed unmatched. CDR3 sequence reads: CASSPYIETGGTPLHF. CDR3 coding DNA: TGTGCCAGCTCACCCTATATAGAGACAGGGGGGACACCCCTCCACTTT. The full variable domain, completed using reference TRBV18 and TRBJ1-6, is NAGVMQNPRHLVRRRGQEARLRCSPMKGHSHVYWYRQLPEEGLKFMVYLQKENIIDESGMPKERFSAEFPKEGPSILRIQQVVRGDSAAYFCASSPYIETGGTPLHFGNGTRLTVT.

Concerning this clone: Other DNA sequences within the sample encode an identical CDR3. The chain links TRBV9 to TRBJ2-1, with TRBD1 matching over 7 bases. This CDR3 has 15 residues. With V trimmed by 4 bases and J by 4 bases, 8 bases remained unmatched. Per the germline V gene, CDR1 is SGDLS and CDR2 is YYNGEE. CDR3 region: CASSSDRAGYNEQFF. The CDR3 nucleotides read TGTGCCAGCAGCTCAGACAGGGCAGGATACAATGAGCAGTTCTTC. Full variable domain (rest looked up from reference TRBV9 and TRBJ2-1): DSGVTQTPKHLITATGQRVTLRCSPRSGDLSVYWYQQSLDQGLQFLIQYYNGEERAKGNILERFSAQQFPDLHSELNLSSLELGDSALYFCASSSDRAGYNEQFFGPGTRLTVL.

CDR3 nucleotides: TGTGCCAGTAGTCCCCGGACTGACTCCTACAATGAGCAGTTCTTC. Its protein is CASSPRTDSYNEQFF. The genes are TRBV19 and TRBJ2-1; possible D gene TRBD2, 5 bases. Trimming cost V 5 bases and J 0 bases, with 11 bases left between them. Germline V gene data show CDR1 as LNHDA and CDR2 as SQIVND (reference sequence). The CDR3 spans 15 residues.

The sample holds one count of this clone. The CDR3 spells CASSKRDRVGEKLFF. The CDR3 DNA follows: TGTGCCAGCAGCAAAAGGGACAGGGTTGGCGAAAAACTGTTTTTT. The chain links TRBV21-1 to TRBJ1-4; the table assigns TRBD1, which was not confirmed against the DNA. TRBV21-1 constitutes a pseudogene. The CDR3 is 15 residues long.